This T cell receptor (beta chain) was captured by sequencing in a study of response to subunit inactivated influenza vaccine (dated by TCRdb to the late 2010s). Concerning the study at large: The study used deep quantitative T cell receptor repertoire profiling to track responses to a trivalent subunit inactivated influenza vaccine. Results the study describes overall, beyond this receptor: It was suggested by the authors that each seasonal influenza vaccination may recruit only a limited number of new T cells.

V gives up 1 base and J gives up 6 bases, and the segment between their germline ends measures 10 bases. The CDR3 starts with the cysteine, ends with the phenylalanine, and has 14 residues. Of the read, only the CDR3 DNA is kept; its 42 bases are in frame from base 1. The protocol used for the library was RT-PCR. Data came from an Illumina HiSeq 2500. The public reads were reprocessed in TCRdb via fastp at Q25 and MiXCR, keeping in-frame beta chains. CDR3 protein duplicates are merged, each entry listing the most common genes and DNA. This sample gives 710,000 or so distinct CDR3 sequences in total; 15% to 18% of them show up just once. The ten largest make up more than 9% of the sample. This clonotype turned up a few times. No antigen is known for it. The record has no base qualities; no much larger clone is one base away.

This sequence was found in a man in his fifties or sixties who received an inactivated influenza vaccine. Donor details come from another sample of the same person, matched by shared clones. The sequencing used PBMCs from blood, collected 11 to 12 days after vaccination. The rearrangement combines TRBV12-3 or TRBV12-4 with TRBJ2-1; the D segment could be TRBD2, given 6 matching bases. CDR3 loop: CASSLGTILNEQFF. The DNA sequence reads TGTGCCAGCAGTTTAGGGACTATCCTCAATGAGCAGTTCTTC.